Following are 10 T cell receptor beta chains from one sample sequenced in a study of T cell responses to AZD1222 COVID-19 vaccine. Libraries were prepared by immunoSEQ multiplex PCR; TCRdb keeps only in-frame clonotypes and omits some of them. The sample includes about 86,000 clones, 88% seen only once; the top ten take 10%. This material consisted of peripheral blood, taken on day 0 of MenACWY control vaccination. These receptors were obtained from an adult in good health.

The CDR3 region is CASSLGLAGGLGGELFF. The DNA of the CDR3 is TGCGCCAGCAGCTTGGGACTAGCGGGGGGCCTTGGCGGGGAGCTGTTTTTT. This rearrangement joins TRBV5-1 to TRBJ2-2; 13 nucleotides align to TRBD2. From germline, CDR1 is SGHRS and CDR2 YFSETQ. The CDR3 covers 17 residues. The ends lost 0 bases at V and 7 bases at J; junction bases unmatched: 6.

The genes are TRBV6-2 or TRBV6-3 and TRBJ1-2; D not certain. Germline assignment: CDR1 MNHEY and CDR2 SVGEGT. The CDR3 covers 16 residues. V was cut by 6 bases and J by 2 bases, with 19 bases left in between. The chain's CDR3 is CASSHGRRNGNYGYTF. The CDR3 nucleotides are TGTGCCAGCAGCCACGGGAGACGAAATGGCAACTATGGCTACACCTTC.

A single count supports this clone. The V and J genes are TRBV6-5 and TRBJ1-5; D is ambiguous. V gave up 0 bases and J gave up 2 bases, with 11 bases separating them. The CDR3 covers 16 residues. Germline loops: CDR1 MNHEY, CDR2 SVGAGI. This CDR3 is CASSYSSGGGNQPQHF. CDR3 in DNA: TGTGCCAGCAGTTACTCGTCGGGAGGAGGCAATCAGCCCCAGCATTTT.

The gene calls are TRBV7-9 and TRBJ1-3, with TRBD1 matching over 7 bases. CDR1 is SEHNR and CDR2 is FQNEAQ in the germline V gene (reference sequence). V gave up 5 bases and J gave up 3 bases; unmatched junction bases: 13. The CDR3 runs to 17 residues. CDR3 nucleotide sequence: TGTGCCAGCAGCCCCAATCGACAGGGCCGAAGTGGAAACACCATATATTTT. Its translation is CASSPNRQGRSGNTIYF.

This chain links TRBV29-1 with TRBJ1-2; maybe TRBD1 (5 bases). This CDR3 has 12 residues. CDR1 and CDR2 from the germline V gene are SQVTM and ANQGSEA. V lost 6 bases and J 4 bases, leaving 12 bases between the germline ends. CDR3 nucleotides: TGCAGCGTCAGGGAGCTCGGCTATGGCTACACCTTC. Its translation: CSVRELGYGYTF.

The CDR3 nucleotides are TGTGCCAGCAGCCAGCCTACGAACACTGGAAACACCATATATTTT. Translating gives CASSQPTNTGNTIYF. This sequence joins TRBV4-2 and TRBJ1-3; D not resolved. The V gene's germline CDR1 is LGHNA and CDR2 YNFKEQ. This CDR3 comprises 15 residues. V dropped 3 bases and J dropped 2 bases, with 11 bases sitting between them.

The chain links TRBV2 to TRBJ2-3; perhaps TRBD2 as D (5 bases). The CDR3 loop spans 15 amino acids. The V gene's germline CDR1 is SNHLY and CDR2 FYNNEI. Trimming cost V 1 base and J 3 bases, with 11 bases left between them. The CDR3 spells CASSEGRATTDTQYF. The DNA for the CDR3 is TGTGCCAGCAGTGAAGGGCGGGCCACAACAGATACGCAGTATTTT.

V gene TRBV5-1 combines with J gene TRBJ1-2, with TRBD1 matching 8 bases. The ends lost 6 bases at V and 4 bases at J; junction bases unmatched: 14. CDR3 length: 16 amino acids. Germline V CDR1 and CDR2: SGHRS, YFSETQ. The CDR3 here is CASKRQGSSNGYGYTF. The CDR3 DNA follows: TGCGCCAGCAAAAGACAGGGGAGCTCTAACGGCTATGGCTACACCTTC.

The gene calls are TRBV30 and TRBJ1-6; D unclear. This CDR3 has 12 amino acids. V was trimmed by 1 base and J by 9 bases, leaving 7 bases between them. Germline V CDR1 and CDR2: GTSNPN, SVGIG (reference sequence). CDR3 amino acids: CAWSGRRSPLHF. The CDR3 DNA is TGTGCCTGGAGTGGGAGGCGTTCACCCCTCCACTTT.

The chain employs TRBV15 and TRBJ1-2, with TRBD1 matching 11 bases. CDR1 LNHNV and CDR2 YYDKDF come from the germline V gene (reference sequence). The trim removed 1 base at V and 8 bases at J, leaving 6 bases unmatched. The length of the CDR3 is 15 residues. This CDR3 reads CATSRAGQGAGGYTF. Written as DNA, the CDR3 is TGTGCCACCAGCAGAGCTGGACAGGGGGCAGGAGGCTACACCTTC. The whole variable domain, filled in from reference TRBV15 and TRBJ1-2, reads DAMVIQNPRYQVTQFGKPVTLSCSQTLNHNVMYWYQQKSSQAPKLLFHYYDKDFNNEADTPDNFQSRRPNTSFCFLDIRSPGLGDTAMYLCATSRAGQGAGGYTFGSGTRLTVV.